This TCR beta chain appears in the sequencing data of a study of beta chain features in type 1 diabetes. Study findings and constraints: The naive, central memory and Treg TCRB repertoires looked more alike in patients than they did in healthy donors. All four CD4+ subsets from Type 1 diabetes patients carried moderately but significantly shorter TCRB CDR3s.

Expressed TCRB transcripts were sequenced because the isolated RNA had all been reverse transcribed beforehand. Assay used: immunoSEQ multiplex PCR; TCRdb lists only in-frame clones, some missing. The profile shows around 58,000 clones, 59% of them singletons. Sorted CD4+ subsets: naive, central memory, regulatory, stem cell-like memory (CD45RO/CCR7/CD25/CD127/CD95/CD27 panel). Trimming pared 3 bases from V and 5 bases from J, leaving 9 bases between. The CDR3 runs to 12 residues. The germline CDR1 and CDR2 sequences are GTSNPN and SVGIG (reference sequence). Of note for this clone: Its antigen is as yet unknown.

The chain couples TRBV30 to TRBJ2-3; TRBD1 might be the D (5 bases). The source is a woman younger than 35 in good health. The sample comprised Tregs from blood. In DNA, the CDR3 is TGTGCCTGGAGCGCGACAGAAGATACGCAGTATTTT. Translation: CAWSATEDTQYF. The full variable domain, its missing parts supplied by reference TRBV30 and TRBJ2-3, is SQTIHQWPATLVQPVGSPLSLECTVEGTSNPNLYWYRQAAGRGLQLLFYSVGIGQISSEVPQNLSASRPQDRQFILSSKKLLLSDSGFYLCAWSATEDTQYFGPGTRLTVL.